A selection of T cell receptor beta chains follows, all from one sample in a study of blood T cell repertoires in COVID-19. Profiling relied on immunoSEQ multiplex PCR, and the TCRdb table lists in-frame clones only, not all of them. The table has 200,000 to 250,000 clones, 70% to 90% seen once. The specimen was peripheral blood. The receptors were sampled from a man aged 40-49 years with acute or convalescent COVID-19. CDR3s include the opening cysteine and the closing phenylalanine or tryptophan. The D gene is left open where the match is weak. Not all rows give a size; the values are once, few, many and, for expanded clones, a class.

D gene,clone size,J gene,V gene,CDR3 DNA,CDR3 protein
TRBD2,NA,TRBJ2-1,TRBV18,TGTGCCAGCTCACCACAGGGGAGGGACAATGAGCAGTTCTTC,CASSPQGRDNEQFF
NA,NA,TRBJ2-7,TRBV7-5,TGTGCCCCACGGGCGGGGTTCCCATACGAGCAGTACTTC,CAPRAGFPYEQYF
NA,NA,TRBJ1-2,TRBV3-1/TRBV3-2,TGTGCCAGCAGCCCGTCCTACCCATCTAACTATGGCTACACCTTC,CASSPSYPSNYGYTF
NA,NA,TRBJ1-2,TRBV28,TGTGCCAGCAGTCCCCCCTCCCTCTATGGCTACACCTTC,CASSPPSLYGYTF
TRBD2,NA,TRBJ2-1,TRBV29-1,TGCAGCGTTGGTAGCGGGGGTTGGTACAATGAGCAGTTCTTC,CSVGSGGWYNEQFF
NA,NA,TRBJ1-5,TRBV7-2,TGTGCCAGCAGCTTAGGTGTCAGGGATGTTTCGCCCCAGCATTTT,CASSLGVRDVSPQHF
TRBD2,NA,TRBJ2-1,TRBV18,TGTGCCAGCTCACTTGGACTAGCGGGGGCCTACAATGAGCAGTTCTTC,CASSLGLAGAYNEQFF
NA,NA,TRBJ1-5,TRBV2,TGTGCCAGCAGTTATCAGGGTGCGGGCAATCAGCCCCAGCATTTT,CASSYQGAGNQPQHF
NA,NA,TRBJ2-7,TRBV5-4,TGTGCCAGCAGCTTGGGGGTAGCCGAGCAGTACTTC,CASSLGVAEQYF
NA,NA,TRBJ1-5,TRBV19,TGTGCCAGTAGTAGGTCTTCCCCAGGGATCCAGCCCCAGCATTTT,CASSRSSPGIQPQHF
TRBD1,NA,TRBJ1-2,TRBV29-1,TGCAGCGTAGTAAGCCCCTCGATAGGGACAGGGGAAGGCTACACCTTC,CSVVSPSIGTGEGYTF
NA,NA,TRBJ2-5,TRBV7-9,TGTGCCAGCAGCTCCCCGCTGGGCGAGACCCAGTACTTC,CASSSPLGETQYF
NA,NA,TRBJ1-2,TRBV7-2,TGTGCCAGCAGCTTGACATCTAACTATGGCTACACCTTC,CASSLTSNYGYTF
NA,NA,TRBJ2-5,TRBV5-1,TGCGCCAGCAGACGAGGGCAGCAAGAGACCCAGTACTTC,CASRRGQQETQYF
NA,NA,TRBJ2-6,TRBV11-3,TGTGCCAGCAGCCGGAACGGACATTGGTTCTCTGGGGCCAACGTCCTGACTTTC,CASSRNGHWFSGANVLTF
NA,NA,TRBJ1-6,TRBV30,TGTGCCTGGTCGGAGACCTATAATTCACCCCTCCACTTT,CAWSETYNSPLHF
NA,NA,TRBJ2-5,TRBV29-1,TGCAGCTCAACCGGCAGGGAAGAGACCCAGTACTTC,CSSTGREETQYF
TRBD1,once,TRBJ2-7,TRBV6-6,TGTGCCAGCAGATTCACAGGGGAATCGGTTTACGAGCAGTACTTC,CASRFTGESVYEQYF
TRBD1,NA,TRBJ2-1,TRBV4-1,TGCGCCAGCAGCCAAGGGCACGTACGAGGGGGCTTCTCCTACAATGAGCAGTTCTTC,CASSQGHVRGGFSYNEQFF
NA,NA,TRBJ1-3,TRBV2,TGTGCCAGCAGTGACAGGGGAAACACCATATATTTT,CASSDRGNTIYF
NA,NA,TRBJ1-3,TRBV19,TGTGCCAGTAGTACCCAGGACATCTCGGGAAACACCATATATTTT,CASSTQDISGNTIYF
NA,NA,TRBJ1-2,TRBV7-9,TGTGCCAGCAGCTTAAATGTGGCAGGTTATGGCTACACCTTC,CASSLNVAGYGYTF
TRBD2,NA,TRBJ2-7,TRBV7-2,TGTGCCAGCAGCTTAGCGCTAGCGGGGGTATACGAGCAGTACTTC,CASSLALAGVYEQYF
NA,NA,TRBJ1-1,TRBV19,TGTGCCAGTCGAGTGGGGGCAGGTCCTGACACTGAAGCTTTCTTT,CASRVGAGPDTEAFF
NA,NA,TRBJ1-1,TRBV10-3,TGTGCCATCAACGGGGGTTGGGACACTGAAGCTTTCTTT,CAINGGWDTEAFF
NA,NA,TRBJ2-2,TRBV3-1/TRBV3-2,TGTGCCAGCAGCCAAGATCAAGGTCCCCGCGAACACCGGGGAGCTGTTTTT,CASSQDQGPREHRGAVF
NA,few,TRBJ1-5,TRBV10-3,TGTGCCATCAGCGTTGACAGCAATAGCAATCAGCCCCAGCATTTT,CAISVDSNSNQPQHF
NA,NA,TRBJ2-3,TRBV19,TGTGCCAGTAGCACTAGTTCAGATACGCAGTATTTT,CASSTSSDTQYF
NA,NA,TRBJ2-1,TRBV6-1,TGTGCCAGCAGTGAATCTGGGGGCGGTAGGAATGAGCAGTTCTTC,CASSESGGGRNEQFF
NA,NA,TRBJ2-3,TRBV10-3,TGTGCCATCAGTGAGTGGGCCCAAACAGATACGCAGTATTTT,CAISEWAQTDTQYF
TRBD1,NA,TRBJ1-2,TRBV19,TGTGCCAGTAGCATCCTCATGACAGGGTCTCATGGCTACACCTTC,CASSILMTGSHGYTF
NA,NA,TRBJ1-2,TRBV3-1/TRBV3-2,TGTGCCAGCAGCCAAGAGGGAGGGATAGGCTACACCTTC,CASSQEGGIGYTF
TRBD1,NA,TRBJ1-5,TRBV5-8,TGTGCCAGCAGCGCGGGACAGAATCAGCCCCAGCATTTT,CASSAGQNQPQHF
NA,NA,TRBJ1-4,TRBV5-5,TGTGCCAGCACGCTGCGGGGAGACTTCGAAAAACTGTTTTTT,CASTLRGDFEKLFF
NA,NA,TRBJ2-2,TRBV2,TGTGCCAGCAGAAGGGACACTGGGGAGCTGTTTTTT,CASRRDTGELFF
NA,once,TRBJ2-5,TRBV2,TGTGCCAGCAGTGACAGGGGATCGAGAGAGACCCAGTACTTC,CASSDRGSRETQYF
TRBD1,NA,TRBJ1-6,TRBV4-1,TGCGCCAGCAGCCAACTTTCCTCCCCTGGACAGGGAGATTCACCCCTCCACTTT,CASSQLSSPGQGDSPLHF